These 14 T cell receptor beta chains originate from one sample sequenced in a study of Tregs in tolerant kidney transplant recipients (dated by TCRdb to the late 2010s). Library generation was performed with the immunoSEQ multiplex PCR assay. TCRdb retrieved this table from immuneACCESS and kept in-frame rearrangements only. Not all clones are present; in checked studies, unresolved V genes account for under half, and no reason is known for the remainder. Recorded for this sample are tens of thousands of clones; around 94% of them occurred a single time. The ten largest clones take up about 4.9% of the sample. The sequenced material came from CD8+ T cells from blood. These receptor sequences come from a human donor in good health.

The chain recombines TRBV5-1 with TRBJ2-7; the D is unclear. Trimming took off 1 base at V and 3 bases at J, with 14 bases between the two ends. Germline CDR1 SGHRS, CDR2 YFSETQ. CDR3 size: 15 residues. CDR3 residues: CASSLSPAHGYEQYF. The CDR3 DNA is TGCGCCAGCAGCTTGTCCCCAGCACATGGCTACGAGCAGTACTTC.

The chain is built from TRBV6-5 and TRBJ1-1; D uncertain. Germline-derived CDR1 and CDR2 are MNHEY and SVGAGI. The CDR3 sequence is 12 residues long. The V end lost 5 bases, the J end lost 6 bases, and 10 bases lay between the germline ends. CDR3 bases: TGTGCCAGCAGTCGCCCGAAATCTGAAGCTTTCTTT. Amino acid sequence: CASSRPKSEAFF.

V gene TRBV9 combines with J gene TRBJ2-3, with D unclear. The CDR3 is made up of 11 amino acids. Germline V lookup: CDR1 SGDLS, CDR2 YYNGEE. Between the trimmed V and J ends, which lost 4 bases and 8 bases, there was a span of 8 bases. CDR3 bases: TGTGCCAGCAGCTCCTCGGGTACGCAGTATTTT. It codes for CASSSSGTQYF.

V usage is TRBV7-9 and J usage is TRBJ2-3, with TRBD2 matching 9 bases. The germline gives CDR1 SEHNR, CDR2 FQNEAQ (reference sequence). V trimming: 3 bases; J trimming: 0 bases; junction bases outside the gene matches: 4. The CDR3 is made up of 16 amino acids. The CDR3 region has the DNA TGTGCCAGCAGCTTCCGCGGGAGGGCTAGCACAGATACGCAGTATTTT. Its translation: CASSFRGRASTDTQYF.

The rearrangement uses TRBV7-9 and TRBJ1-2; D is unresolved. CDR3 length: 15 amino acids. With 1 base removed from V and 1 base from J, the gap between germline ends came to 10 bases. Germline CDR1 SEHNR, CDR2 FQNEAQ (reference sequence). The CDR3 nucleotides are TGTGCCAGCAGCTTAGGTGGTGGGCTTAACTATGGCTACACCTTC. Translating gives CASSLGGGLNYGYTF. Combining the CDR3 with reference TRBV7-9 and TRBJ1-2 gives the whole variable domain DTGVSQNPRHKITKRGQNVTFRCDPISEHNRLYWYRQTLGQGPEFLTYFQNEAQLEKSRLLSDRFSAERPKGSFSTLEIQRTEQGDSAMYLCASSLGGGLNYGYTFGSGTRLTVV.

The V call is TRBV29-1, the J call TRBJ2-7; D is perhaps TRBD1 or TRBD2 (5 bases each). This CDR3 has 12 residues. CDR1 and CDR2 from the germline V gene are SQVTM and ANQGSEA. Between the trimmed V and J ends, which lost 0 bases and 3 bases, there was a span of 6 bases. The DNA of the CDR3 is TGCAGCGTTGAAGAGGGGGTCTACGAGCAGTACTTC. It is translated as CSVEEGVYEQYF.

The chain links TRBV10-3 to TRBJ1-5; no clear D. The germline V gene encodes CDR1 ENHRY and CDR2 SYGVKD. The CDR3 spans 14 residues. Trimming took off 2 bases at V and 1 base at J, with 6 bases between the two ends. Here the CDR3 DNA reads TGTGCCATCAGTGAGGGCAGAAGCAATCAGCCCCAGCATTTT. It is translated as CAISEGRSNQPQHF.

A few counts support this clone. The CDR3 DNA reads TGTGCCAGCAGCCCCCAAGGACTAGCGGGAGAAGGTGAGCAGTTCTTC. Amino acid sequence: CASSPQGLAGEGEQFF. The chain couples TRBV13 to TRBJ2-1, with 13 bases identical to TRBD2. Looked up from germline, CDR1 is PRHDT and CDR2 is FYEKMQ (reference sequence). This CDR3 spans 16 amino acids. Trimming took 5 bases from V and 9 from J; bases not matched to a gene: 10.

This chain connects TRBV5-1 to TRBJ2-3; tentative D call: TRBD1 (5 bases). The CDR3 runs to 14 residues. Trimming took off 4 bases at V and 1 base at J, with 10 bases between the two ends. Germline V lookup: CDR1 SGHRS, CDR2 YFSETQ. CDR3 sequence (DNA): TGCGCCAGCAGCCCCCAGGGCCGCACAGATACGCAGTATTTT. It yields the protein CASSPQGRTDTQYF.

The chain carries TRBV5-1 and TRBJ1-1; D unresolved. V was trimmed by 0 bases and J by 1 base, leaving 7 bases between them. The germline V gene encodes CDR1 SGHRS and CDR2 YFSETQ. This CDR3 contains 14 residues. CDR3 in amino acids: CASSLAYRNTEAFF. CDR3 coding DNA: TGCGCCAGCAGCTTGGCATACAGGAACACTGAAGCTTTCTTT. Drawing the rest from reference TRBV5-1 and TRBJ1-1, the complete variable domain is KAGVTQTPRYLIKTRGQQVTLSCSPISGHRSVSWYQQTPGQGLQFLFEYFSETQRNKGNFPGRFSGRQFSNSRSEMNVSTLELGDSALYLCASSLAYRNTEAFFGQGTRLTVV.

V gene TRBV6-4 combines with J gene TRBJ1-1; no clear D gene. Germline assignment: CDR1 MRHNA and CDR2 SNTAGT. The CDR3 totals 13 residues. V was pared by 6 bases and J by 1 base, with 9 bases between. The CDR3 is CASSVGANTEAFF. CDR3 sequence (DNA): TGTGCCAGCAGCGTTGGCGCGAACACTGAAGCTTTCTTT.

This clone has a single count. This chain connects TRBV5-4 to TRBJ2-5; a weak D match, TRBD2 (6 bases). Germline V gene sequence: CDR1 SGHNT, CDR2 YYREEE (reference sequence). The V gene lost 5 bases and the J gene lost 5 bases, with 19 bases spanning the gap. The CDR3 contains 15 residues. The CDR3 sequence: CASSSLVPGGETQYF. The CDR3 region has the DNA TGTGCCAGCAGTTCTCTTGTACCAGGAGGGGAGACCCAGTACTTC. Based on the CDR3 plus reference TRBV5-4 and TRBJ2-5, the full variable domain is ETGVTQSPTHLIKTRGQQVTLRCSSQSGHNTVSWYQQALGQGPQFIFQYYREEENGRGNFPPRFSGLQFPNYSSELNVNALELDDSALYLCASSSLVPGGETQYFGPGTRLLVL.

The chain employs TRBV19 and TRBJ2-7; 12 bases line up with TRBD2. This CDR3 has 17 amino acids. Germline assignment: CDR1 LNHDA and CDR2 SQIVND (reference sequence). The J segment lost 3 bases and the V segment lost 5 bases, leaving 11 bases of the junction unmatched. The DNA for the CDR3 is TGTGCCAGTAGTCCCATACCGAGGACTAGCGGGGACTACGAGCAGTACTTC. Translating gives CASSPIPRTSGDYEQYF. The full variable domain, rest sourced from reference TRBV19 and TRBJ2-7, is DGGITQSPKYLFRKEGQNVTLSCEQNLNHDAMYWYRQDPGQGLRLIYYSQIVNDFQKGDIAEGYSVSREKKESFPLTVTSAQKNPTAFYLCASSPIPRTSGDYEQYFGPGTRLTVT.

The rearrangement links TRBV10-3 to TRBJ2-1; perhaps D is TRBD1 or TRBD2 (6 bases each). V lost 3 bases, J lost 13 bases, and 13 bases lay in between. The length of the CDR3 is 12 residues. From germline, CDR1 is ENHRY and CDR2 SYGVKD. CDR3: CAISEPSGAQFF. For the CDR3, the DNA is TGTGCCATCAGTGAACCTTCGGGGGCCCAGTTCTTC.